The 26 T cell receptor beta chains given below trace back to one sample, sequenced in a study of CXCR3-negative and CXCR3-positive naive CD8 T cells. Whole-study findings and limits: Hydrophobicity was higher for TRB CDR3s found in CXCR3-positive naive cells than in CXCR3-negative naive cells.

The libraries of TRB cDNA were prepared using 5' RACE with UMI labels. From its re-call of the 5' RACE reads, TCRdb lists each CDR3 protein once, without DNA. With approximately 100,000 distinct CDR3 sequences in the sample, the ten largest clones hold approximately 0.37%. Their antigens are not known. Sequenced sample: naive CXCR3+ CD8+ T cells from blood. Subset specified: CD45RO-CCR7+CD27+CD95- naive CD8+ T cells expressing CXCR3 (TNR3+). All receptors come from a human donor in good health. Some clones in this sample may be carry-over from other donors' samples.

J is TRBJ2-7 and V is TRBV12-3 or TRBV12-4; TCRdb picks TRBD1, but there is no DNA to check that call. The CDR3 totals 15 residues. The CDR3 region is CASSPSADRGYEQYF.

V gene TRBV29-1 combines with J gene TRBJ2-3. Germline V gene lookup returns CDR1 SQVTM and CDR2 ANQGSEA. CDR3 length: 14 amino acids. This chain's CDR3 is CSVEDAGRRDTQYF.

The chain combines TRBV20-1 with TRBJ2-2; TCRdb outputs TRBD1, but without DNA this stays unchecked. This CDR3 has 15 amino acids. Germline-derived CDR1 and CDR2 are DFQATT and SNEGSKA (reference sequence). The CDR3 sequence: CSVGKRGRMTGELFF.

CDR3 loop: CASRTDRGNEETQYF. The gene calls are TRBV6-2 or TRBV6-3 and TRBJ2-5; there is no DNA to check the TCRdb D call of TRBD1. This CDR3 is 15 amino acids long. From germline, CDR1 is MNHEY and CDR2 SVGEGT.

The chain employs TRBV27 and TRBJ2-7; TCRdb's D call, TRBD1, is unchecked because there is no DNA. CDR3 length: 12 amino acids. CDR1 and CDR2 from the germline V gene are MNHEY and SMNVEV (reference sequence). The CDR3 here is CASSEGADEQYF.

The chain links TRBV5-1 to TRBJ2-3. This CDR3 has 12 residues. Germline V CDR1 and CDR2: SGHRS, YFSETQ. This chain's CDR3 is CASSLAWDTQYF.

The CDR3 here is CASSLISTDTQYF. This chain connects TRBV7-3 to TRBJ2-3. Germline V gene lookup returns CDR1 SGHTA and CDR2 FQGTGA. The CDR3 contains 13 residues.

This chain connects TRBV27 to TRBJ2-7. CDR1 and CDR2 (germline): MNHEY, SMNVEV (reference sequence). The CDR3 covers 13 residues. Here the CDR3 reads CASSFGNTYEQYF.

The rearrangement links TRBV19 to TRBJ2-1; the TCRdb call, TRBD1, lacks DNA for checking. Germline CDR1 is LNHDA and CDR2 is SQIVND (reference sequence). The CDR3 contains 18 residues. The CDR3: CASSKDPLTGVDGLEQFF.

V usage is TRBV6-5 and J usage is TRBJ2-2; TCRdb returns TRBD2, unconfirmable since there is no DNA. Germline V lookup: CDR1 MNHEY, CDR2 SVGAGI. The CDR3 is made up of 16 amino acids. This CDR3 reads CASSYETSGRVGELFF.

This chain links TRBV5-1 with TRBJ1-1; TCRdb proposes TRBD1, but this gene call is untestable without DNA. This CDR3 spans 14 amino acids. Germline lookup yields CDR1 SGHRS and CDR2 YFSETQ. CDR3 region: CASTTGTSGTEAFF.

The chain links TRBV10-3 to TRBJ2-1; TCRdb picks TRBD1, but there is no DNA to check that call. The CDR3 has 13 amino acids. CDR1 and CDR2 (germline): ENHRY, SYGVKD. The CDR3 loop reads CAISEPGADEQFF.

The chain is built from TRBV14 and TRBJ2-3. The CDR3 runs 16 residues. Germline V gives CDR1 SGHDN, CDR2 FVKESK. The CDR3 protein is CASSQVSRGFTDTQYF.

This chain links TRBV20-1 with TRBJ2-7; TCRdb's D call, TRBD2, is unchecked because there is no DNA. This CDR3 comprises 14 residues. Germline lookup yields CDR1 DFQATT and CDR2 SNEGSKA (reference sequence). CDR3 sequence: CSARPLAGAYEQYF.

The J gene is TRBJ2-1, the V gene TRBV6-1; TCRdb reports TRBD1, a call that lacks DNA to check it against. CDR1 is MNHNS, CDR2 SASEGT, per germline. The CDR3 length is 14 residues. CDR3 protein: CASSVGGALYEQLF.

The chain joins TRBV7-9 to TRBJ2-7; the D call of TRBD1 rests on TCRdb alone, since no DNA is present to check it. This CDR3 comprises 13 residues. Germline V gene sequence: CDR1 SEHNR, CDR2 FQNEAQ (reference sequence). CDR3 in amino acids: CASSSVTGGEQYF.

The rearrangement uses TRBV21-1 and TRBJ2-7; TCRdb picks TRBD2, but there is no DNA to check that call. TRBV21-1 is a pseudogene segment. This CDR3 is built from 17 residues. CDR3 sequence reads: CASSRSGPGLADYEQYF.

The CDR3 loop reads CASSMSPEQFF. The chain has TRBV19 and TRBJ2-1. CDR1 is LNHDA and CDR2 is SQIVND in the germline V gene (reference sequence). The CDR3 sequence is 11 residues long.

CDR3 residues: CSAPGTANTEAFF. The chain carries TRBV29-1 and TRBJ1-1; TCRdb's assignment of TRBD1 cannot be checked, as there is no DNA. Per the germline V gene, CDR1 is SQVTM and CDR2 is ANQGSEA. This CDR3 is 13 amino acids long.

The rearrangement joins TRBV29-1 to TRBJ2-7; the TCRdb D gene call, TRBD1, has no DNA to confirm it. CDR1 is SQVTM and CDR2 is ANQGSEA in the germline V gene. This CDR3 comprises 13 residues. This CDR3 is CSVAPGQGGEQYF.

CDR3 residues: CSARSGTEAFF. J is TRBJ1-1 and V is TRBV20-1. Looked up from germline, CDR1 is DFQATT and CDR2 is SNEGSKA (reference sequence). CDR3 length: 11 residues.

This chain links TRBV28 with TRBJ2-1; with no DNA, the TCRdb D assignment of TRBD1 cannot be verified. CDR1 is MDHEN, CDR2 SYDVKM, per germline. The CDR3 spans 15 residues. The chain's CDR3 is CASTPGRGTWDEQFF.

V gene TRBV7-2 combines with J gene TRBJ2-5. Germline values: CDR1 SGHTA, CDR2 FQGNSA. The CDR3 spans 13 residues. This chain's CDR3 is CASSFWVQETQYF.

The chain joins TRBV3-1 to TRBJ2-7; with no DNA, the TCRdb D assignment of TRBD2 cannot be verified. The CDR3 runs to 15 residues. Germline CDR1 LGHDT, CDR2 YNNKEL (reference sequence). This CDR3 is CASSPCGSGECEQYF.

The chain is built from TRBV11-3 and TRBJ2-5; without DNA, the TCRdb call of TRBD1 cannot be checked. The length of the CDR3 is 11 residues. Looked up from germline, CDR1 is SGHNT and CDR2 is YENEEA. CDR3 loop: CASSVRDSQYF.

The rearrangement uses TRBV3-1 and TRBJ2-1; the D call from TCRdb, TRBD2, cannot be confirmed without DNA. This CDR3 spans 15 amino acids. Germline V gene lookup returns CDR1 LGHDT and CDR2 YNNKEL (reference sequence). Here the CDR3 reads CASSQLAGEGDEQFF.